These T cell receptor beta chains were read from a single sample in a study of beta chain features in type 1 diabetes. Assay: immunoSEQ multiplex PCR; the TCRdb copy retains only in-frame clones and omits some. The table lists roughly 130,000 clones, roughly 17% of them singletons. Sequenced material: central memory CD4+ T cells from blood. The source of these receptors is a man aged 25-45 years with type 1 diabetes. Each CDR3 is given without its conserved first and last residue.

v_gene	j_gene	CDR3aa
TRBV20-1	TRBJ2-1	SAMGNEQF
TRBV5-1	TRBJ2-5	ASSSEGPKETQY
TRBV5-1	TRBJ2-1	ASSAPGGTYNEQF
TRBV29-1	TRBJ2-3	SAIPGSGWTARDTQY
TRBV5-8	TRBJ2-3	ASSLNYLSTDTQY
TRBV25-1	TRBJ1-2	ASSEYVGSIYT
TRBV18	TRBJ1-4	ASSPAGGNEKLF
TRBV5-6	TRBJ2-5	ASSFEGRDKPQY
TRBV7-2	TRBJ1-2	ASSLATRGNNYGYT
TRBV4-3	TRBJ2-5	ASSQDRGGETQY
TRBV5-1	TRBJ1-4	ASSLAGLREKLF
TRBV23-1	TRBJ2-7	ASSCQPGQGWYEQY
TRBV6-1	TRBJ2-4	ASSEPEGLKGGNIQY
TRBV29-1	TRBJ2-1	SVVTRSYNEQF
TRBV7-2	TRBJ2-1	ASSPTSGVYEQF
TRBV5-1	TRBJ1-1	ASSFLDSTEAF
TRBV2	TRBJ1-6	ASSPGTRNSPLH
TRBV14	TRBJ1-6	ASSQDQRIVSPLH
TRBV19	TRBJ2-2	ASSLTVPANTGELF
TRBV5-6	TRBJ2-7	ASSPIGGSRY
TRBV6-1	TRBJ2-5	ASKRGAIQETQY
TRBV29-1	TRBJ2-3	SVIEADTQY